These 10 T cell receptor beta chains originate from one sample sequenced in a study of blood T cells in healthy people across ages. Primers used in a second PCR of roughly 7 to 11 cycles were a sample-barcoded 5' primer and a J-beta primer mix. TCRdb recomputed calls from the 5' RACE reads with MiXCR, one row per CDR3 protein. This sample has 700,000 or so distinct CDR3 sequences; about a fifth occur once, and the top ten carry 22%. What was sequenced was blood. The receptors were gathered from a man aged 65-85 years in good health.

The chain carries TRBV28 and TRBJ2-5; D is perhaps TRBD2 (6 bases). Matching the DNA end better, TRBJ2-7 makes the J call doubtful. CDR1 MDHEN and CDR2 SYDVKM come from the germline V gene. The CDR3 loop spans 14 amino acids. The CDR3 region has the DNA TGTGCCAGCACTCCTGGGACTCGCCCCCTCGAGCAGTACGTC. The encoded protein is CASTPGTRPLEQYV.

This clonotype has just a few counts. The rearrangement joins TRBV27 to TRBJ2-1; D is undetermined. Germline CDR1 reads MNHEY; CDR2 reads SMNVEV (reference sequence). Trimming pared 5 bases from V and 6 bases from J, leaving 8 bases between. The CDR3 has 12 amino acids. CDR3 DNA sequence: TGTGCCAGCAGTGATTATGCCAATGAGCAGTTCTTC. This translates into CASSDYANEQFF.

This clonotype was seen ten or more times. CDR3 in DNA: TGCAGCGTTGAAAGAGCGGGGTCTTTTAATGAGCAGTTCTTC. It specifies CSVERAGSFNEQFF. V gene TRBV29-1 combines with J gene TRBJ2-1, with 7 bases identical to TRBD2. This CDR3 has 14 residues. Germline V gene data show CDR1 as SQVTM and CDR2 as ANQGSEA. V trimming: 2 bases; J trimming: 7 bases; junction bases outside the gene matches: 8.

The chain is built from TRBV2 and TRBJ2-1, with D possibly being TRBD2 (6 bases). This CDR3 has 15 residues. Germline V gene sequence: CDR1 SNHLY, CDR2 FYNNEI. The V gene lost 1 base and the J gene lost 7 bases, with 14 bases spanning the gap. The CDR3 is CASSEGVAAGNEQFF. The CDR3 DNA reads TGTGCCAGCAGTGAAGGGGTAGCGGCGGGGAATGAGCAGTTCTTC.

This clonotype came up a few times. The chain is built from TRBV12-3 or TRBV12-4 and TRBJ2-7; TRBD2 agrees at 7 bases. The CDR3 consists of 14 residues. J was trimmed by 3 bases and V by 6 bases; bases with no gene match: 8. The CDR3 is CASSTGGGIYEQYV. CDR3 sequence (DNA): TGTGCCAGCAGCACCGGCGGGGGAATCTACGAGCAGTACGTC.

V is TRBV25-1 and J is TRBJ1-2; D gene unclear. This CDR3 comprises 13 residues. The V end was cut by 3 bases, the J end by 4 bases, with 9 bases between. Germline V lookup: CDR1 MGHDK, CDR2 SYGVNS. The CDR3, as DNA: TGTGCCAGCAGTGACGGGAACATCTATGGCTACACCTTC. Translated, it gives CASSDGNIYGYTF.

This clonotype showed up many times. This sequence joins TRBV6-1 and TRBJ2-5; 12 bases align to TRBD2. The end of the DNA fits TRBJ2-7 better, so the J call may be wrong. The CDR3 totals 15 residues. Germline loops: CDR1 MNHNS, CDR2 SASEGT. Here the CDR3 DNA reads TGTGCCAGCAGCTCTAGCGGGGGGGCCTCCTACGAGCAGTACTTC. Translation gives CASSSSGGASYEQYF.

This chain uses TRBV29-1 with TRBJ1-3; D is unclear. The CDR3 totals 14 residues. The germline V and J ends were trimmed by 4 bases and 0 bases, with 10 bases remaining between them. The germline CDR1 and CDR2 sequences are SQVTM and ANQGSEA. DNA of the CDR3: TGCAGCGTTGCGACAACGAGCTCTGGAAACACCATATATTTT. Its protein is CSVATTSSGNTIYF.

This clonotype was seen a few times. The J gene is TRBJ1-1, the V gene TRBV7-2, with D possibly being TRBD1 (5 bases). CDR1 and CDR2 (germline): SGHTA, FQGNSA. The CDR3 runs to 13 residues. V was cut by 0 bases and J by 11 bases, with 13 bases left in between. The CDR3 bases are TGTGCCAGCAGCTTAGCGACAGCCTTGAAGGCTTTCTTT. This encodes CASSLATALKAFF.

The gene calls are TRBV7-9 and TRBJ1-1; D unclear. Trimming removed 5 bases from V and 2 bases from J, with 12 bases in between. The CDR3 contains 14 residues. CDR1 SEHNR and CDR2 FQNEAQ come from the germline V gene (reference sequence). CDR3 DNA sequence: TGTGCCAGCAGCCTAGGCCCCCGAAACACTGAAGCTTTCTTT. Protein: CASSLGPRNTEAFF.